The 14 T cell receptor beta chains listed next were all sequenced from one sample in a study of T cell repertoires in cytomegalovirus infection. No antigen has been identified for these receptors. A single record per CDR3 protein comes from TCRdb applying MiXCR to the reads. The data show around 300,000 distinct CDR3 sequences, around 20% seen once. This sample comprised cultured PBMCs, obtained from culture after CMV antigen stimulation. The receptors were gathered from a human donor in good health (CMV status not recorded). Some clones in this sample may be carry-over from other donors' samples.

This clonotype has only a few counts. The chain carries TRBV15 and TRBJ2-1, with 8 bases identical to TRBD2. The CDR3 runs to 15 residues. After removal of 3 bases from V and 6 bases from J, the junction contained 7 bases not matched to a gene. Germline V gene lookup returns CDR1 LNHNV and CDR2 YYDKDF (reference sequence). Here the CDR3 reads CATSRETLAGNEQFF. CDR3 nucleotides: TGTGCCACCAGCAGGGAAACTCTAGCGGGCAATGAGCAGTTCTTC.

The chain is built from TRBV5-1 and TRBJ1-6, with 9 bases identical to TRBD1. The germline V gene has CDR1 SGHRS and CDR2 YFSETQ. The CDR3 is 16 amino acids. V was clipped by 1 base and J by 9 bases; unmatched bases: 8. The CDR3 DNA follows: TGCGCCAGCAGCTTGTGCCCGGGACAGGGTGTTTCACCCCTCCACTTT. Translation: CASSLCPGQGVSPLHF.

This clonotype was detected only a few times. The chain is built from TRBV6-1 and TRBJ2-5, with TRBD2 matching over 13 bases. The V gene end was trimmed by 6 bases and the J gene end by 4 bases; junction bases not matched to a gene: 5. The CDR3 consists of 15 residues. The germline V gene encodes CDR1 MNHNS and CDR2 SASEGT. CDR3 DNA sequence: TGTGCCAGCAGCCGGACTAGCGGGAGTGGAGAGACCCAGTACTTC. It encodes CASSRTSGSGETQYF.

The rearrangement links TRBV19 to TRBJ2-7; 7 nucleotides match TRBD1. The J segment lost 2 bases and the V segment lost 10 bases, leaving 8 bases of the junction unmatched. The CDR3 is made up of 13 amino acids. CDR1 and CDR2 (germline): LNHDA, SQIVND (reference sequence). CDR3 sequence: CATGRGQAYEQYF. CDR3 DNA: TGTGCCACGGGTCGAGGACAGGCCTACGAGCAGTACTTC. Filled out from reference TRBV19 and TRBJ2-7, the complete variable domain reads DGGITQSPKYLFRKEGQNVTLSCEQNLNHDAMYWYRQDPGQGLRLIYYSQIVNDFQKGDIAEGYSVSREKKESFPLTVTSAQKNPTAFYLCATGRGQAYEQYFGPGTRLTVT.

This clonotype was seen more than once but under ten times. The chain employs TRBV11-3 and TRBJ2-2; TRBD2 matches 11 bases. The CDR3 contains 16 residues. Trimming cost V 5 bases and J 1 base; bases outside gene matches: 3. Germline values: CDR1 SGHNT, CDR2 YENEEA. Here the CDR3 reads CASSALAGGNTGELFF. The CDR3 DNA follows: TGTGCCAGCAGCGCCCTAGCGGGAGGGAACACCGGGGAGCTGTTTTTT.

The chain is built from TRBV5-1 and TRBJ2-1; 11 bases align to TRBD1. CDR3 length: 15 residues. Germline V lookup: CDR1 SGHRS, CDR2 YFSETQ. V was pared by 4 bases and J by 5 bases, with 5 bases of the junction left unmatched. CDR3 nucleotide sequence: TGCGCCAGCAGCCCCGGACAGGGGGCGCACAATGAGCAGTTCTTC. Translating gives CASSPGQGAHNEQFF.

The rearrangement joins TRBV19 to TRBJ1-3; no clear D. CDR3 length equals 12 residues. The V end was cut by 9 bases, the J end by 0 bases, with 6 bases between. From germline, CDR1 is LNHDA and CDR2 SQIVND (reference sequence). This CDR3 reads CASGYSGNTIYF. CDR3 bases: TGTGCCAGCGGGTACTCTGGAAACACCATATATTTT.

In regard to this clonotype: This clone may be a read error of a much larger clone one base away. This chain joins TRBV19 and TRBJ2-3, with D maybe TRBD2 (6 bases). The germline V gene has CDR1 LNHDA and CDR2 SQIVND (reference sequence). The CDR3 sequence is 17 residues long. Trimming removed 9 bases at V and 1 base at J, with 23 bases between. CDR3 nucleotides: TGTGCCAGCCACATAGCCAGAGGGGAGGCGGGCACAGATACGCAGTATTTT. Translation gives CASHIARGEAGTDTQYF.

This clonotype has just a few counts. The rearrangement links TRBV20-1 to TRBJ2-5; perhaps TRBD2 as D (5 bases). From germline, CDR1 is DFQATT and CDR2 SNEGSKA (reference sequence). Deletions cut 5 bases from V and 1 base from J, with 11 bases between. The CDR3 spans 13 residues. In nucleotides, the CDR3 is TGCAGTGCTCGAGGGCCCACCCAAGAGACCCAGTACTTC. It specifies CSARGPTQETQYF.

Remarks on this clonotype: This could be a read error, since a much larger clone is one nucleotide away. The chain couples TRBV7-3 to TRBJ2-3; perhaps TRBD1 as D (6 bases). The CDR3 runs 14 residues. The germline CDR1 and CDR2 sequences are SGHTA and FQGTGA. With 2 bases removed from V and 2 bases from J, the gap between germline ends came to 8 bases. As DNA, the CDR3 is TGTGCCAGCAGCTTACAGGGGACCACAGATACGCAGTATTTT. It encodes CASSLQGTTDTQYF.

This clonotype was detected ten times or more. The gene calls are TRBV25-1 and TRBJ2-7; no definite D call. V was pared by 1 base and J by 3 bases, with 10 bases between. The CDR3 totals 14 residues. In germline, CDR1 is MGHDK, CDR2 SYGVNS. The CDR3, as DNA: TGTGCCAGCAGTGAATCCGCGGAATACTACGAGCAGTACTTC. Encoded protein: CASSESAEYYEQYF.

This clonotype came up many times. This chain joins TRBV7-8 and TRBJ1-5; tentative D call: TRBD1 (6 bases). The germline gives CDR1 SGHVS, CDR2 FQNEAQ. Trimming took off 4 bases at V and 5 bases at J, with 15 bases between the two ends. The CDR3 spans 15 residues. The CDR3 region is CASSSGGQGYQPQHF. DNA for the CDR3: TGTGCCAGCAGCTCGGGGGGCCAGGGGTATCAGCCCCAGCATTTT.

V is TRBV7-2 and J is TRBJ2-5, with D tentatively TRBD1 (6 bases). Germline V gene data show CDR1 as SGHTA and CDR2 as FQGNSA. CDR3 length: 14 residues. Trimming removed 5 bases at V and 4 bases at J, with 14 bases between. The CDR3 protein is CASSPQGQGETQYF. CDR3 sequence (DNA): TGTGCCAGCAGCCCACAGGGTCAGGGAGAGACCCAGTACTTC.

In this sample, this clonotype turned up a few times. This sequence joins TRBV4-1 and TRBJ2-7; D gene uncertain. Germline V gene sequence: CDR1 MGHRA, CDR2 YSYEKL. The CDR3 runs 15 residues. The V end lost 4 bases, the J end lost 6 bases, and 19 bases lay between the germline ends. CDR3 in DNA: TGCGCCAGCAGCCCCATCTCGGCGTCTAAATCCGAGCAGTACTTC. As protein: CASSPISASKSEQYF.